These T cell receptor beta chains were read from a single sample in a study of blood T cell repertoires in COVID-19. Assay: immunoSEQ multiplex PCR; the TCRdb copy retains only in-frame clones and omits some. Of about 140,000 clones in the sample, about 80% were seen once. What was sequenced was peripheral blood. The receptors derive from an older woman with acute or convalescent COVID-19. Each CDR3 is given with its conserved first and last residue. D genes are given only for firm matches. Some rows have no size entry. The others give once, few or many, or a class for an expanded clone.

d_gene	v_gene	j_gene	abundance	CDR3nt	CDR3aa
.	TRBV30	TRBJ1-6	.	TGTGCCTGGAGGAACCACAGATTCAGCAATTCACCCCTCCACTTT	CAWRNHRFSNSPLHF
TRBD2	TRBV28	TRBJ2-1	once	TGTGCCAGCAGTCTTGGGGGGACTAGCGCATACAATGAGCAGTTCTTC	CASSLGGTSAYNEQFF
TRBD1	TRBV5-1	TRBJ1-1	few	TGCGCCAGCAGCCCTGGGACAGGTGAAGCTTTCTTT	CASSPGTGEAFF
.	TRBV7-9	TRBJ2-1	.	TGTGCCAGCAGTTGGTCCAGAAGAAGCTCCTACAATGAGCAGTTCTTC	CASSWSRRSSYNEQFF
TRBD1	TRBV7-8	TRBJ2-7	.	TGTGCCAGCAGCTTTGGGACAGGGAGCTACGAGCAGTACTTC	CASSFGTGSYEQYF
.	TRBV27	TRBJ1-1	once	TGTGCCAGCATCCAACAGGCGCCGCGGCTTGAAGCTTTCTTT	CASIQQAPRLEAFF
TRBD2	TRBV5-6	TRBJ2-5	.	TGTGCCAGCAGCCCGATACTAGCGGAAAAGCAAGAGACCCAGTACTTC	CASSPILAEKQETQYF
TRBD1	TRBV7-3	TRBJ1-1	.	TGTGCCAGCAGCCTTACAGGGGTTACCTTTATGAACACTGAAGCTTTCTTT	CASSLTGVTFMNTEAFF
TRBD1	TRBV28	TRBJ1-1	.	TGTGCCAGCAGTTTACCCACGAGTAACTCCGGGACAGGGTTAGCCTCGAACACTGAAGCTTTCTTT	CASSLPTSNSGTGLASNTEAFF
.	TRBV6-4	TRBJ2-2	.	TGTGCCAGCAGTGAGCAACCCGGAGCGAACACCGGGGAGCTGTTTTTT	CASSEQPGANTGELFF
TRBD2	TRBV3-1/TRBV3-2	TRBJ2-5	once	TGTGCCAGCAGCCCCCGGACTAGCGGACTGTACTTC	CASSPRTSGLYF
TRBD1	TRBV6-2/TRBV6-3	TRBJ2-2	.	TGTGCCAGCAGTTACTCGATGTCCAGGGGGCTATGGGCCGGGGAGCTGTTTTTT	CASSYSMSRGLWAGELFF
TRBD1	TRBV10-1	TRBJ2-7	once	TGCGCCAGCAGTCGAGTACAGGGGGCCGGGTCCTACGAGCAGTACTTC	CASSRVQGAGSYEQYF
TRBD1	TRBV6-6	TRBJ1-4	.	TGTGCCAGCAGGGCGACAGGGACGAATGAAAAACTGTTTTTT	CASRATGTNEKLFF
.	TRBV7-2	TRBJ1-3	.	TGTGCCAGCAGCCGCGGGATCTCTGGAAACACCATATATTTT	CASSRGISGNTIYF
.	TRBV6-5	TRBJ1-1	.	TGTGCCAGCAGTACCCTCGGAGGGAGGAACACTGAAGCTTTCTTT	CASSTLGGRNTEAFF
TRBD1	TRBV28	TRBJ1-2	.	TGTGCCAGCAGTCTCGGACCAGGGGGGGGCTACACCTTC	CASSLGPGGGYTF
TRBD2	TRBV5-1	TRBJ2-1	.	TGCGCCAGCAGCTTGGGGATCGGCCGGGGGGATGAGCAGTTCTTC	CASSLGIGRGDEQFF
TRBD1	TRBV29-1	TRBJ2-7	.	TGCAGCGCAATCAGGGGGCAGGGCGAGCAGTACTTC	CSAIRGQGEQYF
TRBD2	TRBV7-2	TRBJ2-4	.	TGTGCCAGCAGCTCCGGACTAGGGGCCGGGAACATTCAGTACTTC	CASSSGLGAGNIQYF
.	TRBV6-6	TRBJ2-5	.	TGTGCCAGCAGTTACGGGCTCCAAGAGACCCAGTACTTC	CASSYGLQETQYF
TRBD1	TRBV6-6	TRBJ2-1	.	TGTGCCAGCAGCGACGGACAGGGTTACAATGAGCAGTTCTTC	CASSDGQGYNEQFF
TRBD2	TRBV14	TRBJ2-3	.	TGTGCCAGCAGCCTAAATCTGGTTAGCGGGAGAAGGTTTAGAGCAGATACGCAGTATTTT	CASSLNLVSGRRFRADTQYF
.	TRBV10-3	TRBJ2-3	.	TGTGCCATCAGTGGTGCGTCCGACAGGTCCACAGATACGCAGTATTTT	CAISGASDRSTDTQYF
.	TRBV27	TRBJ2-4	.	TGTGCCAGCAGAGAAAGCGGAGTCCAAAGAAACATTCAGTACTTC	CASRESGVQRNIQYF
.	TRBV19	TRBJ1-1	.	TGTGCCAGTAGTATAGCCCAGGGATCCACTGAAGCTTTCTTT	CASSIAQGSTEAFF
TRBD1	TRBV28	TRBJ2-7	.	TGTGCCAGCAGCAAAACCGGGACAGGGGATTACGAGCAGTACTTC	CASSKTGTGDYEQYF
TRBD1	TRBV18	TRBJ2-7	.	TGTGCCAGCTCCGGCGACAGGGCATACGAGCAGTACTTC	CASSGDRAYEQYF
TRBD1	TRBV28	TRBJ1-2	once	TGTGCCAGCAGAGAACGACAGGGGGTGGGCTATGGCTACACCTTC	CASRERQGVGYGYTF
TRBD1	TRBV5-1	TRBJ1-2	.	TGCGCCAGCAGCTTGGAGACAGGGTCTGGCTACACCTTC	CASSLETGSGYTF
.	TRBV21-1	TRBJ2-1	.	TGTGCCAGCAGCAGCGGACTAGCGGGACCCACAGCGTACAACAATGAGCAGTTCTTC	CASSSGLAGPTAYNNEQFF
.	TRBV1	TRBJ2-7	few	TGCACCAGCAGCCAATCTTTGGGGACTAGCGGGCTTTACGAGCAGTACTTC	CTSSQSLGTSGLYEQYF
TRBD1	TRBV4-3	TRBJ1-1	.	TGCGCCAGCAGCGCACAGGGGGCTGTGGACACTGAAGCTTTCTTT	CASSAQGAVDTEAFF
.	TRBV25-1	TRBJ1-3	.	TGTGCCAGCAGTGACAGTGGGAGATCTGGAAACACCATATATTTT	CASSDSGRSGNTIYF
TRBD1	TRBV18	TRBJ1-3	.	TGTGCCAGCTCCGTATCGGGACAGGGCGCTGGAAACACCATATATTTT	CASSVSGQGAGNTIYF
TRBD2	TRBV6-5	TRBJ2-7	.	TGTGCCAGCCGGCTAGCGGGGTTCTACGAGCAGTACTTC	CASRLAGFYEQYF
.	TRBV6-1	TRBJ1-6	.	TGTGCCAGCAGTGAACATGGCACAAATTCACCCCTCCACTTT	CASSEHGTNSPLHF
.	TRBV6-6	TRBJ2-5	.	TGTGCCAGCAGTTACGTCTACGAGACCCAGTACTTC	CASSYVYETQYF
.	TRBV6-6	TRBJ1-4	.	TGTGCCAGCAGTTACCGAGATGAAAAACTGTTTTTT	CASSYRDEKLFF
TRBD1	TRBV5-1	TRBJ1-6	.	TGCGCCAGCAGCTTGGCCGCTAGACAGGGAAGCTCCTATAATTCACCCCTCCACTTT	CASSLAARQGSSYNSPLHF
.	TRBV5-4	TRBJ2-1	.	TGTGCCAGCAGCTTGACGAGTGGTGAGCAGTTCTTC	CASSLTSGEQFF
TRBD1	TRBV7-9	TRBJ2-6	.	TGTGCCAGCAGCCCCCTAGGACAGGGGAACCCTGGGGCCAACGTCCTGACTTTC	CASSPLGQGNPGANVLTF
TRBD1	TRBV7-2	TRBJ1-2	.	TGTGCCAGCAGCTTAGATCCAGGGGGCGCAGTCTACACCTTC	CASSLDPGGAVYTF
.	TRBV5-4	TRBJ1-4	once	TGTGCCAGCAGCGCTGAGGAGGGGAAGGGCGAAAAACTGTTTTTT	CASSAEEGKGEKLFF
TRBD2	TRBV5-8	TRBJ2-1	.	TGTGCCAGCAGCTTGGGACTAGCGGGGCACAATGAGCAGTTCTTC	CASSLGLAGHNEQFF